This note documents a single TCR beta chain sequence. The data were taken from a study of blood T cell repertoires in COVID-19. Overall study: The United States, Italy and Spain were the sources of the acute and convalescent COVID-19 samples. T cells, B-cell-depleted T cells, or PBMCs provided the cDNA or gDNA that served as material.

Authors' data handling: Scientists estimated how many nucleated cells there were by amplifying reference gene primers. Clones were read by immunoSEQ multiplex PCR, and TCRdb kept only the in-frame ones, dropping some. The DNA was the basis for D and trimming; V, J and clone size are from that table. Here the sample spans around 200,000 clones, around nine tenths being singletons. The CDR3 extends over 17 amino acids. Germline V CDR1 and CDR2: GTSNPN, SVGIG (reference sequence). The V end was cut by 3 bases, the J end by 6 bases, with 26 bases between. The chain is built from TRBV30 and TRBJ1-2; a possible D gene is TRBD1 (5 bases). The sequenced material came from peripheral blood. The TCR was taken from a man aged 18 to 29 with active or convalescent COVID-19. CDR3 DNA sequence: TGTGCCTGGAGGATAGACCCTCGGGGGAGAGGGGAGAATGGCTACACCTTC. This sequence encodes CAWRIDPRGRGENGYTF.